Each of the 11 T cell receptor beta chains below was sequenced from the same sample in a study of Graves' ophthalmopathy and Graves' hyperthyroidism. Amplification of TCR beta CDR3 regions used RNA transcripts. HTBI-primed RT-PCR formed the first round, and a multiplex PCR formed the second. TCRdb itself ran the multiplex PCR reads through MiXCR, one entry per CDR3 protein. The sample has some 350,000 distinct CDR3 sequences, 17% seen once; the top ten hold 2.4%. The source material was peripheral blood. The receptors originated from an adult woman with stable Graves' hyperthyroidism.

This clonotype was seen many times. This chain joins TRBV5-1 and TRBJ1-1, with a weak D call TRBD1 (6 bases). This CDR3 has 14 amino acids. Trimming shortened V by 4 bases and J by 8 bases, and 18 bases separated the two germline ends. Germline V gives CDR1 SGHRS, CDR2 YFSETQ. The CDR3 bases are TGCGCCAGCAGCGAGGGAACAGGGCTGGAAGAAGCTTTCTTT. Translated: CASSEGTGLEEAFF.

This clonotype was counted only a few times. The rearrangement links TRBV15 to TRBJ1-4, with D unclear. The CDR3 length is 13 residues. V gave up 0 bases and J gave up 8 bases, with 7 bases separating them. CDR1 and CDR2 from the germline V gene are LNHNV and YYDKDF (reference sequence). In DNA form, the CDR3 reads TGTGCCACCAGCAGAGATCGGAAGGAAAAACTGTTTTTT. The encoded protein is CATSRDRKEKLFF.

This clonotype was observed at least ten times. The chain joins TRBV14 to TRBJ1-1; 7 bases align to TRBD1. The germline V gene has CDR1 SGHDN and CDR2 FVKESK. The CDR3 consists of 16 residues. After removal of 7 bases from V and 0 bases from J, the junction contained 11 bases not matched to a gene. In DNA form, the CDR3 reads TGTGCCAGCACCCTTTTATCAGGGGGAATGAACACTGAAGCTTTCTTT. This translates into CASTLLSGGMNTEAFF. Looking up the rest from reference TRBV14 and TRBJ1-1 gives the full variable domain: EAGVTQFPSHSVIEKGQTVTLRCDPISGHDNLYWYRRVMGKEIKFLLHFVKESKQDESGMPNNRFLAERTGGTYSTLKVQPAELEDSGVYFCASTLLSGGMNTEAFFGQGTRLTVV.

The CDR3 is CASSLGLAGGLGYEQYF. The CDR3 nucleotides read TGTGCCAGCAGCTTAGGACTAGCGGGAGGCCTTGGCTACGAGCAGTACTTC. This chain connects TRBV11-2 to TRBJ2-7, with 13 bases aligning to TRBD2. This CDR3 contains 17 residues. Trimming at V came to 1 base and at J to 3 bases, leaving 6 bases not matched to a gene. Germline V gene data show CDR1 as SGHAT and CDR2 as FQNNGV.

This clonotype was detected only a few times. The chain uses TRBV19 and TRBJ1-2; TRBD1 matches at 8 bases. The germline V gene has CDR1 LNHDA and CDR2 SQIVND (reference sequence). Trimming at V came to 6 bases and at J to 2 bases, leaving 2 bases not matched to a gene. The CDR3 totals 13 residues. CDR3 sequence (DNA): TGTGCCAGTAGGGACAGGGCCAACTATGGCTACACCTTC. Its translation: CASRDRANYGYTF.

In the case of this clonotype: This clone may be a read error of a much larger clone one base away. V gene TRBV19 combines with J gene TRBJ1-2; 7 bases align to TRBD1. Germline V CDR1 and CDR2: LNHDA, SQIVND (reference sequence). The CDR3 runs to 15 residues. For the CDR3, the DNA is TGTGCCAGTAGTATCAACAGGGGAGAGAAGTATGGCTGCACCTTC. It yields the protein CASSINRGEKYGCTF.

The chain combines TRBV19 with TRBJ2-1; tentatively, D is TRBD1 (6 bases). The CDR3 runs to 16 residues. Trimming left V 6 bases short and J 3 bases short, with 18 bases between. The germline V gene has CDR1 LNHDA and CDR2 SQIVND (reference sequence). The CDR3 spells CASSPSDRYIYNEQFF. The CDR3 nucleotides read TGTGCCAGTAGCCCTTCCGACAGGTACATCTACAATGAGCAGTTCTTC.

At least ten counts were recorded for this clonotype. The rearrangement joins TRBV7-2 to TRBJ2-2, with D possibly TRBD2 on 6 matching bases. Germline loops: CDR1 SGHTA, CDR2 FQGNSA. The ends were cut back, 1 base at V and 4 bases at J, with 16 bases in the middle. The length of the CDR3 is 17 residues. DNA for the CDR3: TGTGCCAGCAGCTTAGTCGCGGGACCCCGAGGCACCGGGGAGCTGTTTTTT. This sequence encodes CASSLVAGPRGTGELFF.

This clonotype was counted at least ten times. The CDR3 nucleotides are TGTGCCAGCAGCCCAACTAGCGGGAGGTCCCAAGAGACCCAGTACTTC. Translation gives CASSPTSGRSQETQYF. The chain recombines TRBV3-1 with TRBJ2-5; the match to TRBD2 covers 12 bases. The V gene's germline CDR1 is LGHDT and CDR2 YNNKEL (reference sequence). The V segment lost 4 bases and the J segment 1 base; nucleotides outside the gene matches: 4. The CDR3 loop spans 16 amino acids.

This clonotype was seen repeatedly, ten times or more. DNA of the CDR3: TGTGCCAGCAGTCTGACAGGGTGGGAAGAGACCCAGTACTTC. Its protein product is CASSLTGWEETQYF. The V gene is TRBV27, the J gene TRBJ2-5; 7 nucleotides match TRBD1. J gave up 3 bases and V 5 bases, and 6 bases lay outside the gene matches. The CDR3 is 14 amino acids. Germline-derived CDR1 and CDR2 are MNHEY and SMNVEV (reference sequence).

This chain connects TRBV4-3 to TRBJ1-2; no firm D call. V gave up 0 bases and J gave up 4 bases, with 12 bases separating them. The CDR3 runs to 15 residues. Germline assignment: CDR1 LGHNA and CDR2 YSLEER. The CDR3 region is CASSQDVGEGYGYTF. The CDR3 nucleotides are TGCGCCAGCAGCCAAGATGTGGGAGAGGGCTATGGCTACACCTTC.